These 20 T cell receptor beta chains share one sample of origin, sequenced in a study of blood T cells in healthy people across ages. The authors ran a second PCR of about 6 to 11 cycles using a sample-barcoded 5' primer and a J-beta primer mix. TCRdb itself ran the 5' RACE reads through MiXCR, one entry per CDR3 protein. The table lists about 830,000 distinct CDR3 sequences, approximately 67% of them singletons. The sample consisted of blood. The origin of the receptors is a man between 25 and 39 years old in good health.

The gene calls are TRBV4-3 and TRBJ2-1; 7 nucleotides agree with TRBD1. V lost 0 bases to trimming and J lost 0 bases; unmatched junction nucleotides: 8. CDR3 length equals 18 residues. Germline CDR1 and CDR2: LGHNA and YSLEER. CDR3 amino acids: CASSQDPFRGSSYNEQFF. CDR3 sequence (DNA): TGCGCCAGCAGCCAAGATCCCTTCAGGGGGAGCTCCTACAATGAGCAGTTCTTC.

The chain combines TRBV2 with TRBJ2-3; 15 nucleotides line up with TRBD2. Germline V CDR1 and CDR2: SNHLY, FYNNEI. With 9 bases clipped from V and 0 bases from J, the junction kept 7 bases outside the gene matches. CDR3 length equals 17 residues. CDR3 bases: TGTGCCAGACCAGGACTAGCGGGGGGGCTTAGCACAGATACGCAGTATTTT. Protein: CARPGLAGGLSTDTQYF.

The chain recombines TRBV28 with TRBJ2-5; D might be TRBD1 (5 bases). CDR3 length equals 14 residues. The V end was cut by 1 base, the J end by 5 bases, with 11 bases between. Germline CDR1 and CDR2: MDHEN and SYDVKM. CDR3 in amino acids: CASSLFQGGETQYF. DNA for the CDR3: TGTGCCAGCAGTTTATTTCAGGGTGGGGAGACCCAGTACTTC.

The chain combines TRBV4-3 with TRBJ2-5, with D tentatively TRBD2 (5 bases). Germline V gene sequence: CDR1 LGHNA, CDR2 YSLEER. This CDR3 has 15 residues. V lost 0 bases and J 11 bases, leaving 19 bases between the germline ends. The CDR3 DNA follows: TGCGCCAGCAGCCAAGATCGCCGGGGAACCTACGGGCAGTACTTC. Its translation: CASSQDRRGTYGQYF.

The rearrangement links TRBV12-3 or TRBV12-4 to TRBJ2-1; 8 bases agree with TRBD2. CDR3 length: 14 amino acids. V lost 7 bases, J lost 6 bases, and 8 bases stayed unmatched. DNA of the CDR3: TGTGCCAGCACCCTTGGGCGGGGGGTCAATGAGCAGTTCTTC. It encodes CASTLGRGVNEQFF.

This chain links TRBV4-2 with TRBJ2-1; 10 bases are a match to TRBD2. The CDR3 loop spans 18 amino acids. V was clipped by 1 base and J by 8 bases; unmatched bases: 14. Germline V gives CDR1 LGHNA, CDR2 YNFKEQ. The CDR3 DNA is TGTGCCAGCAGCCAAGGGAGAGGTCTAGCGGGGGTGGTGGATGAGCAGTTCTTC. This gives the protein CASSQGRGLAGVVDEQFF.

The rearrangement links TRBV7-6 to TRBJ1-2; the D gene is possibly TRBD1 (6 bases). Trimming took 2 bases from V and 5 from J, leaving 12 bases between them. The CDR3 loop spans 14 amino acids. The germline gives CDR1 SGHVS, CDR2 FNYEAQ. Here the CDR3 reads CASSLRGGGYGYTF. For the CDR3, the DNA is TGTGCCAGCAGCTTACGAGGGGGTGGATATGGCTACACCTTC.

V gene TRBV11-3 combines with J gene TRBJ2-1; the match to TRBD1 covers 10 bases. V dropped 1 base and J dropped 9; count of bases not matched to a gene: 6. Germline CDR1 is SGHNT and CDR2 is YENEEA. The CDR3 runs 15 residues. This CDR3 reads CASSLVGTGEGEQFF. CDR3 DNA: TGTGCCAGCAGCTTAGTGGGGACAGGGGAAGGTGAGCAGTTCTTC.

This chain links TRBV4-3 with TRBJ2-1; D is possibly TRBD2 (6 bases). Deletions cut 4 bases from V and 0 bases from J, with 13 bases between. CDR3 size: 16 residues. Germline lookup yields CDR1 LGHNA and CDR2 YSLEER. CDR3 DNA sequence: TGCGCCAGCAGCCCTGGGGGGAAGAACTCCTACAATGAGCAGTTCTTC. Translation: CASSPGGKNSYNEQFF.

The chain couples TRBV6-6 to TRBJ2-7; D may be TRBD1 (6 bases). CDR3 length: 14 amino acids. Germline lookup yields CDR1 MNHNY and CDR2 SVGAGI (reference sequence). Trimming removed 5 bases at V and 1 base at J, with 12 bases between. CDR3 nucleotide sequence: TGTGCCAGCAGTACCAGACAGGCTTCCTACGAGCAGTACTTC. Its translation: CASSTRQASYEQYF.

The gene calls are TRBV27 and TRBJ2-7, with D possibly matching TRBD2 (6 bases). CDR3 size: 13 residues. CDR1 is MNHEY, CDR2 SMNVEV, per germline (reference sequence). V dropped 9 bases and J dropped 0 bases, with 12 bases sitting between them. Written as DNA, the CDR3 is TGTGCCAGTCGGGGGTATAGCTCCTACGAGCAGTACTTC. Its translation: CASRGYSSYEQYF.

This rearrangement joins TRBV20-1 to TRBJ2-3; D unresolved. Trimming cost V 3 bases and J 1 base, with 14 bases left between them. The germline V gene encodes CDR1 DFQATT and CDR2 SNEGSKA (reference sequence). The CDR3 is 15 residues long. The CDR3 reads CSASPANKGTDTQYF. The DNA for the CDR3 is TGCAGTGCTAGCCCGGCTAACAAGGGCACAGATACGCAGTATTTT.

J is TRBJ1-5 and V is TRBV4-2; D possibly corresponds to TRBD1 (6 bases). Between the trimmed V and J ends, which lost 1 base and 6 bases, there was a span of 19 bases. The CDR3 is 17 residues long. CDR1 and CDR2 from the germline V gene are LGHNA and YNFKEQ. The CDR3 nucleotides are TGTGCCAGCAGCCAAGGTCAGGACAGTTACACATCTCAGCCCCAGCATTTT. Its translation is CASSQGQDSYTSQPQHF.

V usage is TRBV28 and J usage is TRBJ2-7; 8 bases map to TRBD1. CDR3 length equals 16 residues. V lost 2 bases and J lost 0; bases outside the gene matches: 6. CDR1 and CDR2 from the germline V gene are MDHEN and SYDVKM. The CDR3 DNA sequence: TGTGCCAGCAGTTTACTTGGGACAGGCTACTCCTACGAGCAGTACTTC. This gives the protein CASSLLGTGYSYEQYF.

This clonotype came up a few times. The chain recombines TRBV30 with TRBJ2-7, with no clear D. Looked up from germline, CDR1 is GTSNPN and CDR2 is SVGIG (reference sequence). V lost 4 bases to trimming and J lost 2 bases, with 15 bases between them. The CDR3 consists of 14 residues. The CDR3 sequence is CAWTDPSWAYEQYF. CDR3 sequence (DNA): TGTGCCTGGACGGACCCTAGTTGGGCCTACGAGCAGTACTTC.

This chain links TRBV30 with TRBJ1-2; TRBD1 might be the D (5 bases). The CDR3 contains 13 residues. Trimming pared 2 bases from V and 8 bases from J, leaving 15 bases between. The germline CDR1 and CDR2 sequences are GTSNPN and SVGIG (reference sequence). The CDR3 reads CAWSSRVAEGYTF. CDR3 sequence (DNA): TGTGCCTGGAGTTCCAGGGTCGCCGAGGGCTACACCTTC.

This chain uses TRBV12-5 with TRBJ2-4; either TRBD1 or TRBD2 may fit D (6 bases each). The last part of the DNA fits TRBJ2-5 better; the J call may be wrong. Germline loops: CDR1 LGHNT, CDR2 FRNRAP. The CDR3 runs 16 residues. The chain's CDR3 is CASGLGGAALQETQYF. The CDR3 DNA follows: TGTGCTAGTGGTTTGGGGGGGGCAGCGCTCCAAGAGACCCAGTACTTC.

The chain links TRBV20-1 to TRBJ1-2; maybe TRBD1 (5 bases). V shed 3 bases and J shed 5 bases, with 13 bases lying between them. This CDR3 contains 13 residues. Germline V CDR1 and CDR2: DFQATT, SNEGSKA (reference sequence). The CDR3 DNA reads TGCAGTGCTAGCCAGGGATCGGGGTATGGCTACACCTTC. Its protein product is CSASQGSGYGYTF.

The V call is TRBV5-1, the J call TRBJ2-5; TRBD2 aligns across 7 bases. Germline CDR1 SGHRS, CDR2 YFSETQ. The J segment lost 3 bases and the V segment lost 3 bases, leaving 5 bases of the junction unmatched. The CDR3 totals 14 residues. CDR3 in DNA: TGCGCCAGCAGCTCGGGACTATTAGAAGAGACCCAGTACTTC. Translating it yields CASSSGLLEETQYF.

This clonotype showed up just a few times. The genes are TRBV7-2 and TRBJ2-1; TRBD1 or TRBD2 may be the D gene (5 bases each). This CDR3 region has 15 residues. Trimming removed 0 bases from V and 7 bases from J, with 13 bases in between. CDR1 SGHTA and CDR2 FQGNSA come from the germline V gene. This CDR3 is CASSLAGVGGNEQFF. As DNA, the CDR3 is TGTGCCAGCAGCTTAGCGGGGGTCGGTGGGAATGAGCAGTTCTTC.